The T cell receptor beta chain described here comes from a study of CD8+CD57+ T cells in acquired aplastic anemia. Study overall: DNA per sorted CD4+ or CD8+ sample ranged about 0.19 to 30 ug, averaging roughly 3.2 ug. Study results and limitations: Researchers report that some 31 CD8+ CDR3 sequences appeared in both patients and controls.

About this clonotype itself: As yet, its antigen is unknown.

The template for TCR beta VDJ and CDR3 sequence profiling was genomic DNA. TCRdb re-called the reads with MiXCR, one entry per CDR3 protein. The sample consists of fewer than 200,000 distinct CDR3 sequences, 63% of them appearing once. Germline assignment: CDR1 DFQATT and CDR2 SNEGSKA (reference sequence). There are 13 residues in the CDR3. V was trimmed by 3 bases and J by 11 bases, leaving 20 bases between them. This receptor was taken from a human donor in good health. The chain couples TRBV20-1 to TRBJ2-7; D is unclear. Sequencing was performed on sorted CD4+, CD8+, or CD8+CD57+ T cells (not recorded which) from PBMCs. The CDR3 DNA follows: TGCAGTGCTAGGGGTGGGTCGGAATGGGCCAAGTACTTC. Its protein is CSARGGSEWAKYF.